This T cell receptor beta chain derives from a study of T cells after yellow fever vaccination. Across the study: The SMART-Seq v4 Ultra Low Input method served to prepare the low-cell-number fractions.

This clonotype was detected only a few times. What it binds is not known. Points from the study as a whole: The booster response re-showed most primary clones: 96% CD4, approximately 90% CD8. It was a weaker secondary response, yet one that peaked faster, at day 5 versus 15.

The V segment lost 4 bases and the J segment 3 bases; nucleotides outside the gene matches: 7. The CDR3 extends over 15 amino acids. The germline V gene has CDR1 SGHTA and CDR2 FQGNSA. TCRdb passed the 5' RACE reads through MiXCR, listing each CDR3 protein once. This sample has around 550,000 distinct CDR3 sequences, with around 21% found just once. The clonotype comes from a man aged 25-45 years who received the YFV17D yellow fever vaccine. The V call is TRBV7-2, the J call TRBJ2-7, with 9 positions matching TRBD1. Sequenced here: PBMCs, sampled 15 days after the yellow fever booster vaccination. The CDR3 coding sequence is TGTGCCAGCAGCTCGGGGTCGACAGGGGGCTACGAGCAGTACTTC. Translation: CASSSGSTGGYEQYF.